This T cell receptor (beta chain) is from a study of T cell clones after liver transplantation. About the study: Tolerance: complete withdrawal held at least one year, liver enzymes staying within twice normal. Study-wide results and limits: Circulating graft-donor-reactive CD4 TCRbeta sequences fell significantly post-transplant in most of the 8 subjects. Graft donor-reactive T cells possibly entered the graft instead of undergoing deletion.

Notes on this clone: Its matching antigen is unknown.

Clones were sequenced by immunoSEQ multiplex PCR, and TCRdb holds only the in-frame ones, with some missing. The data hold 25,000 to 35,000 clones, with around 94% observed a single time. Germline values: CDR1 MNHEY, CDR2 SVGAGI. The CDR3 runs 15 residues. V was trimmed by 5 bases and J by 5 bases, leaving 19 bases between them. Sample: CD8+ T cells from blood, taken 12 months after liver transplant. The TCR was taken from a human patient who received a liver transplant. Some T cells may arise from the graft donor. The chain couples TRBV6-5 to TRBJ2-7; D tentatively reads TRBD1 or TRBD2 (5 bases each). The CDR3 reads CASSPLAASGHEQYF. DNA of the CDR3: TGTGCCAGCAGTCCCCTAGCCGCCTCGGGGCACGAGCAGTACTTC.